This TCR beta chain was recorded in a study of beta chain features in type 1 diabetes. At the level of the study: Healthy donors, compared against patients, showed similar age, gender and cell yields.

Markers CD45RO/CCR7/CD25/CD127/CD95/CD27 served to sort CD4+ naive, central memory, regulatory and stem cell-like memory cells. The authors reverse transcribed all of the isolated RNA, so sequencing captured expressed TCRB transcripts. Naive, central memory and regulatory T cell samples averaged around 3.9 million immunoSEQ reads each. The repertoire was sequenced with immunoSEQ multiplex PCR; TCRdb's copy has only in-frame clones and lacks some. This sample carries some 350,000 clones, around an eighth of them seen once, and the ten largest clones take roughly 0.015%. Germline values: CDR1 MNHNS, CDR2 SASEGT. This CDR3 has 16 amino acids. J gave up 0 bases and V 3 bases, and 3 bases lay outside the gene matches. Overall study findings and caveats: A closer apparent resemblance between naive, central memory and Treg TCRB repertoires was seen in patients than in healthy donors. Across all four CD4+ subsets, people with type 1 diabetes showed modestly shorter TCRB CDR3s.

A remark on this clone: Its target is unknown.

The sequence derives from a young woman with type 1 diabetes. The V call is TRBV6-1, the J call TRBJ2-2; 8 bases line up with TRBD1. Sequences were obtained from naive CD4+ T cells from blood. The CDR3 protein is CASSDGTGPNTGELFF. As DNA, the CDR3 is TGTGCCAGCAGTGATGGGACAGGACCGAACACCGGGGAGCTGTTTTTT.